The 18 T cell receptor beta chains below come from one sample, sequenced in a study of control samples from healthy donors and cancer patients. TCRdb's copy holds only in-frame clones and misses some; the assay was immunoSEQ multiplex PCR. Of roughly 170,000 clones listed, under 95% are singletons. Sequencing was done on a sample of blood. All receptors derive from a woman aged 18-29 years in good health.

This clone was recorded once. The chain links TRBV19 to TRBJ2-7; D remains unclear. The CDR3 length is 12 residues. CDR1 is LNHDA and CDR2 is SQIVND in the germline V gene (reference sequence). Trimming removed 3 bases from V and 5 bases from J, with 8 bases in between. The CDR3 here is CASSMAMDEQYF. CDR3 DNA: TGTGCCAGTAGTATGGCCATGGACGAGCAGTACTTC.

This chain uses TRBV7-2 with TRBJ2-7, with 7 bases matching TRBD1. The J segment lost 6 bases and the V segment lost 0 bases, leaving 8 bases of the junction unmatched. Germline CDR1 reads SGHTA; CDR2 reads FQGNSA. CDR3 size: 15 residues. Written as DNA, the CDR3 is TGTGCCAGCAGCTTAGCGGCAGGGGGTCCCTCCGAGCAGTACTTC. Translated: CASSLAAGGPSEQYF.

The V and J genes are TRBV7-2 and TRBJ1-5; 8 nucleotides align to TRBD1. Germline V gene data show CDR1 as SGHTA and CDR2 as FQGNSA. The CDR3 extends over 14 amino acids. V lost 5 bases, J lost 11 bases, and 11 bases stayed unmatched. The CDR3 reads CASSVGTGNPAQHF. The CDR3 nucleotides are TGTGCCAGCAGCGTTGGGACAGGAAATCCAGCCCAGCATTTT.

The chain uses TRBV7-2 and TRBJ2-6; possible D gene TRBD1, 5 bases. Per germline, CDR1 SGHTA and CDR2 FQGNSA. The CDR3 extends over 15 amino acids. V shed 4 bases and J shed 3 bases, with 10 bases lying between them. The CDR3 loop is CASSSRDGGANVLTF. The CDR3 DNA is TGTGCCAGCAGCTCCAGGGATGGTGGGGCCAACGTCCTGACTTTC.

V and J are TRBV10-3 and TRBJ2-7, with D perhaps given as TRBD1 or TRBD2 (6 bases each). The CDR3 sequence is 15 residues long. The ends were cut back, 3 bases at V and 5 bases at J, with 17 bases in the middle. Germline values: CDR1 ENHRY, CDR2 SYGVKD. The CDR3 nucleotides read TGTGCCATCAGTGACCCTCAGGGGAGGATTGACGAGCAGTACTTC. This codes for CAISDPQGRIDEQYF.

DNA of the CDR3: TGTGCCAGCGCAGATGGGGGGCTATTCACAGATACGCAGTATTTT. It specifies CASADGGLFTDTQYF. The rearrangement links TRBV5-4 to TRBJ2-3; the D call may be TRBD1 or TRBD2 (6 bases each). The germline CDR1 and CDR2 sequences are SGHNT and YYREEE (reference sequence). V was clipped by 7 bases and J by 2 bases, with 17 bases between them. The CDR3 extends over 15 amino acids.

This clone was recorded only once. The rearrangement uses TRBV6-1 and TRBJ1-2; 9 bases fit TRBD1. The germline CDR1 and CDR2 sequences are MNHNS and SASEGT. The CDR3 has 14 residues. V gave up 3 bases and J gave up 8 bases; unmatched junction bases: 7. DNA for the CDR3: TGTGCCAGCAGTGACACGGGACAGGGAAAGGGCTACACCTTC. This gives the protein CASSDTGQGKGYTF.

This clone was seen once. The chain has TRBV3-1 (or the pseudogene TRBV3-2) and TRBJ1-5; the D is unclear. Per the germline V gene, CDR1 is LGHDT and CDR2 is YNNKEL (reference sequence). V was pared by 1 base and J by 7 bases, with 8 bases between. The CDR3 sequence is 13 residues long. The CDR3 here is CASSQVQGQPQHF. CDR3 sequence (DNA): TGTGCCAGCAGCCAAGTTCAAGGACAGCCCCAGCATTTT.

V is TRBV7-2 and J is TRBJ2-3; D call uncertain. Germline V CDR1 and CDR2: SGHTA, FQGNSA. The length of the CDR3 is 15 residues. The V end lost 1 base, the J end lost 1 base, and 9 bases lay between the germline ends. The CDR3 protein is CASSLVGQRTDTQYF. CDR3 sequence (DNA): TGTGCCAGCAGCTTAGTAGGTCAACGCACAGATACGCAGTATTTT.

V is TRBV6-5 and J is TRBJ1-2; D not resolved. V was trimmed by 4 bases and J by 7 bases, leaving 13 bases between them. Looked up from germline, CDR1 is MNHEY and CDR2 is SVGAGI. The CDR3 totals 13 residues. The CDR3 DNA follows: TGTGCCAGCAGTTCCGGGCCTCGTGGTGGCTACACCTTC. This codes for CASSSGPRGGYTF.

The gene calls are TRBV7-9 and TRBJ2-7; D gene uncertain. Trimming took off 5 bases at V and 2 bases at J, with 10 bases between the two ends. CDR1 and CDR2 from the germline V gene are SEHNR and FQNEAQ (reference sequence). The CDR3 sequence is 13 residues long. The CDR3 spells CASSITVPYEQYF. The CDR3 DNA is TGTGCCAGCAGCATTACAGTACCCTACGAGCAGTACTTC.

V usage is TRBV3-1 (or the pseudogene TRBV3-2) and J usage is TRBJ1-6, with no clear D. The CDR3 runs 15 residues. Germline CDR1 and CDR2: LGHDT and YNNKEL (reference sequence). Trimming pared 2 bases from V and 10 bases from J, leaving 15 bases between. CDR3 DNA: TGTGCCAGCAGCCAAAGAACGGATTTGAGGTCACCCCTCCACTTT. The encoded protein is CASSQRTDLRSPLHF.

V usage is TRBV6-6 and J usage is TRBJ1-1; D not resolved. V was cut by 8 bases and J by 5 bases, with 15 bases left in between. The CDR3 is made up of 13 amino acids. Germline V lookup: CDR1 MNHNY, CDR2 SVGAGI (reference sequence). The CDR3 loop is CASRARGFTEAFF. CDR3 DNA sequence: TGTGCCAGCCGGGCCCGGGGATTTACTGAAGCTTTCTTT.

The V gene is TRBV6-2 or TRBV6-3, the J gene TRBJ1-2; the match to TRBD1 covers 8 bases. After removal of 6 bases from V and 4 bases from J, the junction contained 4 bases not matched to a gene. Germline CDR1 MNHEY, CDR2 SVGEGT. The CDR3 covers 13 residues. CDR3 bases: TGTGCCAGCAGCGGACAGGGTTCCTATGGCTACACCTTC. It translates to CASSGQGSYGYTF.

This clone was observed a single time. The gene calls are TRBV6-6 and TRBJ2-6; D not certain. Germline V CDR1 and CDR2: MNHNY, SVGAGI (reference sequence). V lost 6 bases, J lost 2 bases, and 5 bases lay in between. The CDR3 sequence is 13 residues long. CDR3 sequence (DNA): TGTGCCAGCAGCCTCGCTGGGGCCAACGTCCTGACTTTC. Translation gives CASSLAGANVLTF.

This rearrangement joins TRBV5-4 to TRBJ1-2; tentatively, D is TRBD1 (6 bases). The CDR3 consists of 16 residues. CDR1 and CDR2 from the germline V gene are SGHNT and YYREEE (reference sequence). The V end lost 4 bases, the J end lost 4 bases, and 20 bases lay between the germline ends. CDR3 coding DNA: TGTGCCAGCAGCCCGTTTCGGGGGGCGGGCTCCTATGGCTACACCTTC. Encoded protein: CASSPFRGAGSYGYTF.

The V call is TRBV5-1, the J call TRBJ2-7; D perhaps matches TRBD1 (5 bases). Germline-derived CDR1 and CDR2 are SGHRS and YFSETQ. Trimming took off 2 bases at V and 5 bases at J, with 17 bases between the two ends. The CDR3 is 15 residues long. CDR3 sequence: CASSFIGAETNEQYF. CDR3 nucleotides: TGCGCCAGCAGCTTTATAGGGGCCGAGACCAACGAGCAGTACTTC.

This chain connects TRBV2 to TRBJ1-1; D remains unclear. The germline V gene has CDR1 SNHLY and CDR2 FYNNEI. The CDR3 consists of 13 residues. Trimming left V 4 bases short and J 0 bases short, with 6 bases between. CDR3 amino acids: CASSAGMNTEAFF. DNA for the CDR3: TGTGCCAGCAGTGCCGGAATGAACACTGAAGCTTTCTTT.